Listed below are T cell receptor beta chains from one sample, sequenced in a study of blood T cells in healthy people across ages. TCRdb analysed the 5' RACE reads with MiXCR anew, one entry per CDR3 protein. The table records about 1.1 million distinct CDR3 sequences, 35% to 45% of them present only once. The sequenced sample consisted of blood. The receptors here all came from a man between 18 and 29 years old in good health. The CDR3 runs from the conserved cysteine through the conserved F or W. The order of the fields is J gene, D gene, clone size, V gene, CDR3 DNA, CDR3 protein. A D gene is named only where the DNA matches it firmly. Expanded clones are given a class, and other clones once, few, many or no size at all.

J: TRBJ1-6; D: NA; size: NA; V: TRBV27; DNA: TGTGCCAGCACCCCGGGAGTACGGAATTCACCCCTCCACTTT; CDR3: CASTPGVRNSPLHF
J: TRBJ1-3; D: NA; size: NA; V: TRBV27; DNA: TGTGCCAGCAGTCCGAGCTGGGGCTCTGGAAACACCATATATTTT; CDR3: CASSPSWGSGNTIYF
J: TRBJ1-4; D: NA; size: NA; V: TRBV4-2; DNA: TGTGCCAGCAGCCAAGGTGCAGGGATGGATGAAAAACTGTTTTTT; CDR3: CASSQGAGMDEKLFF
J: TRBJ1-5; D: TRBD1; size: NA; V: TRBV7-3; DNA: TGTGCCAAAGGGGGCTATGATCAGCCCCAGCATTTT; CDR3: CAKGGYDQPQHF
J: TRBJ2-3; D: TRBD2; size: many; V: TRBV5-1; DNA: TGCGCCAGCAGCCGACTAGCGGGGCCTAACACAGATACGCAGTATTTT; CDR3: CASSRLAGPNTDTQYF
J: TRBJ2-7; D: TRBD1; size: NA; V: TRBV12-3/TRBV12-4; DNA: TGTGCCAGCAGTTTAGAATCAGGGGGCAAATACGAGCAGTACTTC; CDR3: CASSLESGGKYEQYF
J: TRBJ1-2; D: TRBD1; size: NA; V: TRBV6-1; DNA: TGTGCCAGCAGTCGTCCCGGGACAGGGGCCATCGGATATGGCTACACCTTC; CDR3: CASSRPGTGAIGYGYTF
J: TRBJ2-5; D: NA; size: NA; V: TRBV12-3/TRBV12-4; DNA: TGTGCCAGCACCCTAACAGAGACCCAGTACTTC; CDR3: CASTLTETQYF
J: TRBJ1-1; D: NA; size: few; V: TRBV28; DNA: TGTGCCAGCAGTTCCTCACAGGGTAGGAACACTGAAGCTTTCTTT; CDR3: CASSSSQGRNTEAFF
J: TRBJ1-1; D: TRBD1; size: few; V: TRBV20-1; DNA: TGCAGTGCTACAGGGGGCGGGGAAGCTTTCTTT; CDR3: CSATGGGEAFF
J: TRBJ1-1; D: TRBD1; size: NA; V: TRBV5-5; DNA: TGTGCCAGCAGCTTCCCGGGACAGATGAACACTGAAGCTTTCTTT; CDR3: CASSFPGQMNTEAFF
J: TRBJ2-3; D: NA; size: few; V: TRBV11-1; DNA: TGTGCCAGCAGCTTACCGGACTCCGCAGATACGCAGTATTTT; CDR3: CASSLPDSADTQYF
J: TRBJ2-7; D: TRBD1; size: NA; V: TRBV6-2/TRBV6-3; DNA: TGTGCCAGCAGTTACTCGTTCAGGGGGCTCTACGAGCAGTACTTC; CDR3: CASSYSFRGLYEQYF
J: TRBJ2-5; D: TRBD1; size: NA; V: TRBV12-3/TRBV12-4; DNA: TGTGCCAGCAGCCAGACAGGGGGAGGATACGAGCGGTACTTC; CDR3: CASSQTGGGYERYF
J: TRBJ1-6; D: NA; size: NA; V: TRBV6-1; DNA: TGTGCCAGCAGGGAAAATCACAGCTCCTATAATTCACCCCTCCACTTT; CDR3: CASRENHSSYNSPLHF
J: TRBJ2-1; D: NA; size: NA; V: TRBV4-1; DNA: TGCGCCAGCAGCCAAGACGTTACGTACAGCACCTCCTACAATGAGCAGTTCTTC; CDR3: CASSQDVTYSTSYNEQFF
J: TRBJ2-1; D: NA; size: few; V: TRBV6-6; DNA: TGTGCCAGCAGTTCCAGGGGAAACAATGAGCAGTTCTTC; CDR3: CASSSRGNNEQFF
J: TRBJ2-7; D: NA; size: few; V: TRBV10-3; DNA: TGTGCCATCGCTAGCCCGACCCTAGTGGAGCAGTACTTC; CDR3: CAIASPTLVEQYF
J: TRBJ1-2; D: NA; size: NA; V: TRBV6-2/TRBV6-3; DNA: TGTGCCAGCAGTTTCGGAGGTTTTTGGGACTATGGCTACACCTTC; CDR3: CASSFGGFWDYGYTF
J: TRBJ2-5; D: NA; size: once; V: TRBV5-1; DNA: TGCGCCAGCAGCTTGGACAGGTTGGATAATGAGCAGTACTTC; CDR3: CASSLDRLDNEQYF
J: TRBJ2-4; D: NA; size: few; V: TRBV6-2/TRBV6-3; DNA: TGTGCCAGCAGTTACAGGAGAGCCAAAAACATTCAGTACTTC; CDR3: CASSYRRAKNIQYF
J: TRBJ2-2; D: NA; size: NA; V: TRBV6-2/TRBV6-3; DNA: TGTGCCAGCAGTTACTCGTGGACAGTAACCGCGAACACCGGGGAGCTGTTTTTT; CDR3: CASSYSWTVTANTGELFF
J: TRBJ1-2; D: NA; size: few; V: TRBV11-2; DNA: TGTGCCAGCAGCTTCACGATCGGGACCATCGGGGGCTACACCTTC; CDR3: CASSFTIGTIGGYTF
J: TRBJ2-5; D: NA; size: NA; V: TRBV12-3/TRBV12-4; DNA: TGTGCCAGCACGGGGGACATGTTACCACAAGAGACCCAGTACTTC; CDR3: CASTGDMLPQETQYF
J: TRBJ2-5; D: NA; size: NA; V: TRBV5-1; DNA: TGCGCCAGCAGATCCGGGGGAACAACCTTGGAGACCCAGTACTTC; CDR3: CASRSGGTTLETQYF